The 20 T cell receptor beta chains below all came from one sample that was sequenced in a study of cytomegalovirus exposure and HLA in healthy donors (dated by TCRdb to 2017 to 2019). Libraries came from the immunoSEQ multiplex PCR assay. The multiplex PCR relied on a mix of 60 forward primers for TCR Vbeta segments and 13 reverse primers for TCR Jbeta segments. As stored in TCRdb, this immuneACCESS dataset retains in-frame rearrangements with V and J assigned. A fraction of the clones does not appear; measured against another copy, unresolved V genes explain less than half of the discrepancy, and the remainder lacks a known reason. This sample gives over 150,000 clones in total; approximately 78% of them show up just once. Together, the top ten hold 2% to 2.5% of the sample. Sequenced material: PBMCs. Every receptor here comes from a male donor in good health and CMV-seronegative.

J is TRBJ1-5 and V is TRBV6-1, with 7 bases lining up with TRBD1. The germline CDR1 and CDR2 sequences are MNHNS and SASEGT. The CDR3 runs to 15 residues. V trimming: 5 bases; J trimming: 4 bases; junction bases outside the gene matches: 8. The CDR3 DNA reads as TGTGCCAGCAGTATGAACAGGGGTACGAATCAGCCCCAGCATTTT. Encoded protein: CASSMNRGTNQPQHF.

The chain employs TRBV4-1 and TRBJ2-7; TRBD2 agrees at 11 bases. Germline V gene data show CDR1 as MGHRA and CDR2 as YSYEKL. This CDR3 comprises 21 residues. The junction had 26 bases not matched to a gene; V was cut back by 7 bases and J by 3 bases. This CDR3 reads CASTKGSPGELFTSGSYEQYF. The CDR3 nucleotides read TGCGCCAGCACAAAAGGGAGCCCAGGCGAACTTTTCACTAGCGGGAGCTACGAGCAGTACTTC.

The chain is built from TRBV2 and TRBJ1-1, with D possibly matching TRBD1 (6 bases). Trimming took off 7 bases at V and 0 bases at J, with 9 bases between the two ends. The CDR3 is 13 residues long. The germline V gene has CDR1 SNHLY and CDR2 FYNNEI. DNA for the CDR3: TGTGCCAGCACCAACAGGGTGAACACTGAAGCTTTCTTT. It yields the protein CASTNRVNTEAFF. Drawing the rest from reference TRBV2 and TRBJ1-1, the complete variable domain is EPEVTQTPSHQVTQMGQEVILRCVPISNHLYFYWYRQILGQKVEFLVSFYNNEISEKSEIFDDQFSVERPDGSNFTLKIRSTKLEDSAMYFCASTNRVNTEAFFGQGTRLTVV.

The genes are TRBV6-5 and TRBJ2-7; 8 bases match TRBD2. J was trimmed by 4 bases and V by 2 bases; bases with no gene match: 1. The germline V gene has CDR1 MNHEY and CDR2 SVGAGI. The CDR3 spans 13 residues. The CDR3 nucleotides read TGTGCCAGCAGTTACCGGGAGGGGTACGAGCAGTACTTC. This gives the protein CASSYREGYEQYF.

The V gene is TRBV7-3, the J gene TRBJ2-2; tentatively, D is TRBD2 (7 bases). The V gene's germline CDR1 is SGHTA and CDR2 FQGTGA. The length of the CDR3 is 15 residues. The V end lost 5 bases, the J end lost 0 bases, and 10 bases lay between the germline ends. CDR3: CASSRGASNTGELFF. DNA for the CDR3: TGTGCCAGCAGCCGGGGGGCCTCGAACACCGGGGAGCTGTTTTTT.

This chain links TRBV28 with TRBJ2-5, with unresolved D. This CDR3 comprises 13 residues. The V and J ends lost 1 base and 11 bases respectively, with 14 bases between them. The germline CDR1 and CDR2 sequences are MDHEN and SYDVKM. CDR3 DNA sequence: TGTGCCAGCAGTTTATATCACGCGTCTGAGCAGTACTTC. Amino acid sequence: CASSLYHASEQYF.

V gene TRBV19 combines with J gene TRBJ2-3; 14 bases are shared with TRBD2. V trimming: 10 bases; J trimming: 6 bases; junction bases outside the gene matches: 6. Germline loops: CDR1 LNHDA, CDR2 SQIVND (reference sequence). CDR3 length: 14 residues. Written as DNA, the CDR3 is TGTGCCACCCGGACTAGCGGGGGGTCGGATACGCAGTATTTT. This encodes CATRTSGGSDTQYF.

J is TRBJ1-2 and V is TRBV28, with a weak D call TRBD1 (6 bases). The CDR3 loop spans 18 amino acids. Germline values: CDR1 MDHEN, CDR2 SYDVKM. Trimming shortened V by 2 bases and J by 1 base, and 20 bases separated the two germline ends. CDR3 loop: CASSLEGVFVPNNYGYTF. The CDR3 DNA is TGTGCCAGCAGTTTAGAGGGGGTTTTCGTACCCAATAACTATGGCTACACCTTC.

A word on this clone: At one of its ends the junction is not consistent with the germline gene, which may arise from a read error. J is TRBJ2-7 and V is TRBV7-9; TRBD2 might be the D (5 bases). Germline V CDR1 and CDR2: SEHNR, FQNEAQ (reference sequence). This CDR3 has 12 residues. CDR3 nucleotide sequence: TGTTCCAGCGGAGACGGTTCCTACGAGCAGTACTTC. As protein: CSSGDGSYEQYF. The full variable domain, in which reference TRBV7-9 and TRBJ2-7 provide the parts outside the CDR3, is DTGVSQNPRHKITKRGQNVTFRCDPISEHNRLYWYRQTLGQGPEFLTYFQNEAQLEKSRLLSDRFSAERPKGSFSTLEIQRTEQGDSAMYLCSSGDGSYEQYFGPGTRLTVT.

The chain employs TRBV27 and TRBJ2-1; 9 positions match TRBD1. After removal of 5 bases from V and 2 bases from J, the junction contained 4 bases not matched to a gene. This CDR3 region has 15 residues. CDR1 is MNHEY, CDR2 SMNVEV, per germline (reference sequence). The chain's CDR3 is CASSGTGTPYNEQFF. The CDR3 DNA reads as TGTGCCAGCAGTGGGACAGGGACGCCCTACAATGAGCAGTTCTTC.

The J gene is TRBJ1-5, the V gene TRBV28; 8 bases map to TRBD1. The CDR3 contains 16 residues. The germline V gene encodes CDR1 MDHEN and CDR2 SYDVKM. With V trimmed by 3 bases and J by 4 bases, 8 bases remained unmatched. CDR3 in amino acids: CASSFPTGGINQPQHF. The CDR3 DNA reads TGTGCCAGCAGTTTCCCAACAGGGGGTATTAATCAGCCCCAGCATTTT.

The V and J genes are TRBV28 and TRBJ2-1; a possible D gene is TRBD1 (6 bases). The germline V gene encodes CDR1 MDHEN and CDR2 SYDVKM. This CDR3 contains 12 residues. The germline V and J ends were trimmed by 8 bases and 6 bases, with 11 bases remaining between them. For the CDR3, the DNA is TGTGCCAGCGGGGGCCCTCTCAATGAGCAGTTCTTC. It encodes CASGGPLNEQFF.

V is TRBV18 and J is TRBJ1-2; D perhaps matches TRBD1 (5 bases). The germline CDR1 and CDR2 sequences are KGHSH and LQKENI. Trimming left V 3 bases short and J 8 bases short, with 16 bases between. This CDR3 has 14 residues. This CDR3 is CASSPPGDARGYTF. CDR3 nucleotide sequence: TGTGCCAGCTCACCTCCGGGGGACGCCCGAGGCTACACCTTC.

The CDR3 nucleotides are TGTGCCAGCAGTGAAGGGGAAGCGGGGGGCGGCTACGAGCAGTACTTC. Protein: CASSEGEAGGGYEQYF. This chain links TRBV2 with TRBJ2-7; TRBD2 matches 9 bases. CDR3 length: 16 residues. V was pared by 1 base and J by 3 bases, with 7 bases of the junction left unmatched. Germline V gene lookup returns CDR1 SNHLY and CDR2 FYNNEI.

Here the CDR3 DNA reads TGTGCCAGCAGTTTTGAGGGGGTTAGCACAGATACGCAGTATTTT. Translation gives CASSFEGVSTDTQYF. V gene TRBV27 combines with J gene TRBJ2-3, with a tentative D call TRBD1 (6 bases). Trimming took 3 bases from V and 0 from J, leaving 10 bases between them. There are 15 residues in the CDR3. Germline CDR1 is MNHEY and CDR2 is SMNVEV (reference sequence).

The DNA for the CDR3 is TGTGCCAGCAGCGTAAGCTTGAGCGCCGAGCAGTTCTTC. Amino acids: CASSVSLSAEQFF. The chain recombines TRBV9 with TRBJ2-1, with no clear D. V was pared by 1 base and J by 10 bases, with 12 bases between. CDR1 and CDR2 from the germline V gene are SGDLS and YYNGEE. The CDR3 has 13 amino acids.

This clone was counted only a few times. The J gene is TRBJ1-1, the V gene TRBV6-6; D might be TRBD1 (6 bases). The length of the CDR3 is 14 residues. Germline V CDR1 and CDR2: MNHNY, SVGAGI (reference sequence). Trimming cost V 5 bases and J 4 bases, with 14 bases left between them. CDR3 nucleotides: TGTGCCAGCAGTAACAGGGTTGGAGGCACTGAAGCTTTCTTT. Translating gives CASSNRVGGTEAFF.

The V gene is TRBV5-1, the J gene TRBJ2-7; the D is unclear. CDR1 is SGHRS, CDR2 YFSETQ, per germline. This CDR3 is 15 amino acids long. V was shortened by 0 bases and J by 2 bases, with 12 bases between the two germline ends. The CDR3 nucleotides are TGCGCCAGCAGCTTGGTAGGCTGGGCCACCTACGAGCAGTACTTC. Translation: CASSLVGWATYEQYF.

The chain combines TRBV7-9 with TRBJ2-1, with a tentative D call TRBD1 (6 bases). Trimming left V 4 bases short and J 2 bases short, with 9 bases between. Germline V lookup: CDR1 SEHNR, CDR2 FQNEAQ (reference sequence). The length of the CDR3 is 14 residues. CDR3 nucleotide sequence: TGTGCCAGCAGCTCAGACAGGACCTACAATGAGCAGTTCTTC. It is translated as CASSSDRTYNEQFF. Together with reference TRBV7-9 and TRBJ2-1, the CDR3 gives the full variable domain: DTGVSQNPRHKITKRGQNVTFRCDPISEHNRLYWYRQTLGQGPEFLTYFQNEAQLEKSRLLSDRFSAERPKGSFSTLEIQRTEQGDSAMYLCASSSDRTYNEQFFGPGTRLTVL.

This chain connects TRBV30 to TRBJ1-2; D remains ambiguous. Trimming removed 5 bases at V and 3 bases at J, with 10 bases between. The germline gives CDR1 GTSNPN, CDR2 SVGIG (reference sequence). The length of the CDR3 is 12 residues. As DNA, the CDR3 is TGTGCCTGGGAGGGAGCCCACTATGGCTACACCTTC. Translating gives CAWEGAHYGYTF.